These 21 T cell receptor beta chains share one sample of origin, sequenced in a study of OX40 agonist ivuxolimab in advanced cancers. This table comes from immunoSEQ multiplex PCR, and its TCRdb copy is limited to in-frame clones, with some not included. The data show over 10,000 clones, 70% to 85% seen once. The sequencing used CD4+ or CD8+ T cells sorted from blood, collected in a trial of the OX40 agonist ivuxolimab. The receptors here all came from an adult with an advanced solid tumor such as melanoma, head and neck, liver or kidney cancer.

This clone came up a few times. The chain links TRBV4-1 to TRBJ2-1; D may be TRBD1 (6 bases). Germline CDR1 reads MGHRA; CDR2 reads YSYEKL. Trimming shortened V by 1 base and J by 7 bases, and 14 bases separated the two germline ends. The CDR3 spans 15 residues. Here the CDR3 reads CASSQATGLGNEQFF. The CDR3 DNA sequence: TGCGCCAGCAGCCAAGCTACAGGGCTTGGGAATGAGCAGTTCTTC.

The chain is built from TRBV4-3 and TRBJ2-7; 8 bases match TRBD1. Looked up from germline, CDR1 is LGHNA and CDR2 is YSLEER. CDR3 length: 14 amino acids. V dropped 3 bases and J dropped 1; count of bases not matched to a gene: 2. DNA for the CDR3: TGCGCCAGCAGCCAGGACAGGGATTCCTACGAGCAGTACTTC. It is translated as CASSQDRDSYEQYF.

The V gene is TRBV7-8, the J gene TRBJ2-7; a weak D match, TRBD2 (5 bases). In germline, CDR1 is SGHVS, CDR2 FQNEAQ. The CDR3 has 13 amino acids. Trimming took 6 bases from V and 6 from J, leaving 15 bases between them. The CDR3: CASRGDMSGEQYF. The DNA of the CDR3 is TGTGCCAGCAGAGGTGATATGAGCGGCGAGCAGTACTTC.

The table lists this clone with a count of one. CDR3 DNA: TGTGCCAGCAGCAATTGGGGGCAGGGGGACAATCAGCCCCAGCATTTT. Protein product: CASSNWGQGDNQPQHF. V is TRBV5-5 and J is TRBJ1-5; the match to TRBD1 covers 7 bases. Per germline, CDR1 SGHKS and CDR2 YYEKEE (reference sequence). Germline trimming cut 4 bases from V and 3 bases from J; bases unmatched to any gene: 10. This CDR3 spans 16 amino acids. The full variable domain, completed using reference TRBV5-5 and TRBJ1-5, is DAGVTQSPTHLIKTRGQQVTLRCSPISGHKSVSWYQQVLGQGPQFIFQYYEKEERGRGNFPDRFSARQFPNYSSELNVNALLLGDSALYLCASSNWGQGDNQPQHFGDGTRLSIL.

A few counts support this clone. This sequence joins TRBV7-9 and TRBJ2-1; weak D call: TRBD2 (6 bases). Trimming pared 6 bases from V and 6 bases from J, leaving 15 bases between. CDR3 length equals 14 residues. Per germline, CDR1 SEHNR and CDR2 FQNEAQ (reference sequence). CDR3 in DNA: TGTGCCAGCAGAAGGGGTGCGGGATCCAATGAGCAGTTCTTC. Its translation is CASRRGAGSNEQFF.

The genes are TRBV5-7 and TRBJ1-2; no definite D call. TRBV5-7 is an ORF; its function is uncertain. The CDR3 is 16 residues long. V lost 1 base and J 0 bases, leaving 13 bases between the germline ends. CDR3 sequence (DNA): TGTGCCAGCAGCTTGCTTTACGGCCCCGCTAACTATGGCTACACCTTC. It encodes CASSLLYGPANYGYTF.

The rearrangement uses TRBV6-6 and TRBJ2-3, with TRBD2 matching over 10 bases. This CDR3 has 15 amino acids. In germline, CDR1 is MNHNY, CDR2 SVGAGI (reference sequence). J was trimmed by 1 base and V by 5 bases; bases with no gene match: 3. The CDR3 here is CASSAGTSGTDTQYF. The CDR3 DNA reads TGTGCCAGCAGTGCCGGGACTAGCGGCACAGATACGCAGTATTTT.

In its sample, this clone was seen a few times. The chain has TRBV28 and TRBJ1-1, with a weak D call TRBD1 (5 bases). The CDR3 length is 15 residues. Germline V CDR1 and CDR2: MDHEN, SYDVKM. V was cut by 5 bases and J by 3 bases, with 16 bases left in between. The CDR3: CASSLPRGDYTEAFF. The CDR3 coding sequence is TGTGCCAGCAGTCTCCCCCGGGGCGATTACACTGAAGCTTTCTTT.

The chain couples TRBV6-4 to TRBJ2-1; D gene ambiguous. Looked up from germline, CDR1 is MRHNA and CDR2 is SNTAGT. The CDR3 extends over 11 amino acids. The V gene lost 0 bases and the J gene lost 7 bases, with 1 base spanning the gap. The CDR3 loop is CASSDSNEQFF. CDR3 bases: TGTGCCAGCAGTGACTCTAATGAGCAGTTCTTC.

This sequence joins TRBV30 and TRBJ2-4, with D hard to call. The length of the CDR3 is 11 residues. Germline V CDR1 and CDR2: GTSNPN, SVGIG (reference sequence). The V end lost 2 bases, the J end lost 7 bases, and 6 bases lay between the germline ends. As DNA, the CDR3 is TGTGCCTGGAGTACAAGGAACATTCAGTACTTC. Amino acids: CAWSTRNIQYF. Full variable domain (rest looked up from reference TRBV30 and TRBJ2-4): SQTIHQWPATLVQPVGSPLSLECTVEGTSNPNLYWYRQAAGRGLQLLFYSVGIGQISSEVPQNLSASRPQDRQFILSSKKLLLSDSGFYLCAWSTRNIQYFGAGTRLSVL.

This rearrangement joins TRBV10-3 to TRBJ1-1; D gene uncertain. This CDR3 spans 12 amino acids. Trimming took 7 bases from V and 1 from J, leaving 7 bases between them. CDR1 ENHRY and CDR2 SYGVKD come from the germline V gene. CDR3 nucleotides: TGTGCCATCAAGTGGGGGAACACTGAAGCTTTCTTT. Its translation: CAIKWGNTEAFF.

This chain uses TRBV5-6 with TRBJ2-3; 7 bases fit TRBD1. CDR3 size: 14 residues. The germline V gene has CDR1 SGHDT and CDR2 YYEEEE. V shed 5 bases and J 1 base; nucleotides not matched to a gene: 4. The CDR3 spells CASRRGQGTDTQYF. The CDR3 coding sequence is TGTGCCAGCAGACGCGGACAGGGCACAGATACGCAGTATTTT.

J is TRBJ2-1 and V is TRBV10-3, with D tentatively TRBD1 or TRBD2 (6 bases each). Germline V CDR1 and CDR2: ENHRY, SYGVKD. The CDR3 runs to 15 residues. V gave up 2 bases and J gave up 10 bases, with 18 bases separating them. In DNA form, the CDR3 reads TGTGCCATCAGTGAGCCGGGGACTGGCCAGGGGGAGCAGTTCTTC. Translating gives CAISEPGTGQGEQFF.

This clone was seen only a few times. The chain has TRBV29-1 and TRBJ2-7, with D uncertain. This CDR3 region has 11 residues. The germline V gene has CDR1 SQVTM and CDR2 ANQGSEA. V dropped 3 bases and J dropped 6 bases, with 9 bases sitting between them. The DNA for the CDR3 is TGCAGCGTTGAGAGTAAAGGCGAGCAGTACTTC. This gives the protein CSVESKGEQYF.

In this sample, this clone turned up a few times. The genes are TRBV4-1 and TRBJ2-1; 9 bases agree with TRBD2. In germline, CDR1 is MGHRA, CDR2 YSYEKL. The CDR3 is 15 amino acids. Losses at the gene ends were 0 bases for V and 15 bases for J; bases not matched to a gene: 12. CDR3 amino acids: CASSQDRGLAYFTFF. In nucleotides, the CDR3 is TGCGCCAGCAGCCAAGATCGGGGACTAGCCTATTTTACGTTCTTC.

Only one count was recorded for this clone. This chain uses TRBV6-1 with TRBJ1-5; 8 nucleotides align to TRBD1. J was trimmed by 0 bases and V by 5 bases; bases with no gene match: 3. Germline V gives CDR1 MNHNS, CDR2 SASEGT. The CDR3 is 15 amino acids. CDR3 DNA sequence: TGTGCCAGCAGTCTACAGGGGGGTAGCAATCAGCCCCAGCATTTT. Amino acids: CASSLQGGSNQPQHF.

This sequence joins TRBV5-6 and TRBJ2-7, with a weak D call TRBD1 (6 bases). V was shortened by 5 bases and J by 0 bases, with 9 bases between the two germline ends. Germline V gives CDR1 SGHDT, CDR2 YYEEEE. The CDR3 sequence is 13 residues long. The CDR3 coding sequence is TGTGCCAGCAGTTGGGACACCTCCTACGAGCAGTACTTC. Amino acids: CASSWDTSYEQYF.

J is TRBJ2-7 and V is TRBV5-6; D may be TRBD2 (5 bases). Germline V lookup: CDR1 SGHDT, CDR2 YYEEEE. There are 14 residues in the CDR3. V was shortened by 4 bases and J by 1 base, with 12 bases between the two germline ends. The CDR3 here is CASSPGSSSYEQYF. DNA for the CDR3: TGTGCCAGCAGCCCGGGATCGAGTTCCTACGAGCAGTACTTC.

Here the CDR3 reads CASSDTSGTDTQYF. CDR3 DNA sequence: TGTGCCAGCAGTGACACTAGCGGGACAGATACGCAGTATTTT. The chain links TRBV6-4 to TRBJ2-3; TRBD2 matches at 9 bases. The V gene end was trimmed by 2 bases and the J gene end by 3 bases; junction bases not matched to a gene: 0. CDR1 is MRHNA and CDR2 is SNTAGT in the germline V gene. The CDR3 runs to 14 residues.

CDR3 sequence reads: CASSAYSRTGDIRQFF. The CDR3 nucleotides are TGCGCCAGCAGCGCCTACTCTCGGACAGGTGATATTCGGCAGTTCTTC. V gene TRBV10-2 combines with J gene TRBJ2-1; 7 nucleotides match TRBD1. The CDR3 is made up of 16 amino acids. Per germline, CDR1 WSHSY and CDR2 SAAADI. V gave up 6 bases and J gave up 12 bases; unmatched junction bases: 20.

CDR3 sequence (DNA): TGTGCCAGTAGTATAGGTTCGAATTACGAGCAGTACTTC. The encoded protein is CASSIGSNYEQYF. The gene calls are TRBV19 and TRBJ2-7; unclear D gene. V was shortened by 1 base and J by 4 bases, with 8 bases between the two germline ends. CDR1 LNHDA and CDR2 SQIVND come from the germline V gene (reference sequence). This CDR3 comprises 13 residues.